Sequencing of this TCR beta chain was carried out in a study of T cell responses to AZD1222 COVID-19 vaccine. Clones were read by immunoSEQ multiplex PCR, and TCRdb kept only the in-frame ones, dropping some. The table has around 160,000 clones, 94% seen once. The TCR comes from an adult who received the AZD1222 COVID-19 vaccine. This specimen was peripheral blood, taken 28 days after the second AZD1222 dose.

The CDR3 DNA reads TGTGCCAGCCAGGGGTCGGGAAACACCATATATTTT. This codes for CASQGSGNTIYF. The chain has TRBV12-3 or TRBV12-4 and TRBJ1-3; a possible D gene is TRBD1 (6 bases). CDR3 length: 12 residues. V gave up 8 bases and J gave up 4 bases, with 9 bases separating them.